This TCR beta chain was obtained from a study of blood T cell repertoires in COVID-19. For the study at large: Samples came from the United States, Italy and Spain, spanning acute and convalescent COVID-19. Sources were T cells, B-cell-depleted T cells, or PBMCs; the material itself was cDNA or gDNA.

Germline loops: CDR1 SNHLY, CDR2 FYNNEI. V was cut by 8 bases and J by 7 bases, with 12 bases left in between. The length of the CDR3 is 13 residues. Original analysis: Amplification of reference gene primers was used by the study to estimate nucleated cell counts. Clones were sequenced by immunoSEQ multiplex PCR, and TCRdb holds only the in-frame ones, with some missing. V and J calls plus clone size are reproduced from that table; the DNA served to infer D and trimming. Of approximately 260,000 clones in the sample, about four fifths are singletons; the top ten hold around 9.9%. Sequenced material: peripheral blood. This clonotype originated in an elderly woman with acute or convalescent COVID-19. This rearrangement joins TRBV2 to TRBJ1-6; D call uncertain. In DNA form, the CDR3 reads TGTGCCAGCGACGGTGCCGGGAATTCACCCCTCCACTTT. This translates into CASDGAGNSPLHF. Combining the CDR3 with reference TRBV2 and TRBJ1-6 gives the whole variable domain EPEVTQTPSHQVTQMGQEVILRCVPISNHLYFYWYRQILGQKVEFLVSFYNNEISEKSEIFDDQFSVERPDGSNFTLKIRSTKLEDSAMYFCASDGAGNSPLHFGNGTRLTVT.